This T cell receptor beta chain was sequenced for a study of T cell repertoires in cytomegalovirus infection. Study overall: Selected CMV epitopes included recently identified HLA-C-restricted ones as well as well-studied HLA-B-restricted ones. Indications of both CMV infection and matching HLA type were provided by public TCR beta signatures. Study-level findings and limits: Ex vivo responses were dominated by HLA-C-restricted CMV-specific TCR beta clonotypes.

TCRdb independently ran MiXCR on the reads; one entry per CDR3 protein. The data hold 830,000 or so distinct CDR3 sequences, with around a third observed a single time. In its sample, this clonotype was seen a few times. Its antigen is as yet unknown. The receptor was isolated from a human donor in good health (CMV status not recorded). Some clones in this sample may be carry-over from other donors' samples. Source: cultured CD8+ T cells from PBMCs, taken from culture after CMV antigen stimulation.

CDR3 bases: TGTGCCAGCAACAGTCTAGCGGGGAACACCGGGGAGCTGTTTTTT. Its translation is CASNSLAGNTGELFF. This sequence joins TRBV5-5 and TRBJ2-2; 8 bases match TRBD2. Germline lookup yields CDR1 SGHKS and CDR2 YYEKEE (reference sequence). The CDR3 consists of 15 residues. The V gene end was trimmed by 6 bases and the J gene end by 1 base; junction bases not matched to a gene: 5.